The clone carrying this T cell receptor (beta chain) was counted a few times. Its target is unknown. Individual cDNA molecules received unique molecular identifiers in the library. TCRdb re-called the RACE reads through MiXCR, storing one row per CDR3 protein. The table shows about 97,000 distinct CDR3 sequences, with 25% to 35% occurring only once. Germline loops: CDR1 MDHEN, CDR2 SYDVKM. Trimming removed 6 bases from V and 4 bases from J, with 16 bases in between. CDR3 length equals 14 residues. Time point indicated: patch test 3, about 24 weeks after DPC sensitization. Specified treatment: therapeutic diphenylcyclopropenone sensitization with weekly scalp DPC. This specimen comes from a study of human T cells and chemical hapten exposure. Study-wide results and caveats: PT1 expanded TCR numbers tracked positively with patch test score.

This TCR derives from a man between 35 and 55 years old with alopecia areata. Some clones in this sample may be carry-over from other donors' samples. Source: whole blood, taken in connection with sensitization to the hapten diphenylcyclopropenone (DPC). This chain uses TRBV28 with TRBJ2-7; D might be TRBD2 (6 bases). In DNA, the CDR3 is TGTGCCAGCAGACCCGGGGACGGAGGGTACGAGCAGTACTTC. It is translated as CASRPGDGGYEQYF.